This TCR beta chain comes out of a study of blood T cell repertoires in COVID-19. Overall study: Material from acute and convalescent COVID-19 was sourced from the United States, Italy and Spain. Sources were T cells, B-cell-depleted T cells, or PBMCs; the material itself was cDNA or gDNA.

This clone has only one observation. Authors' analysis steps: Counts of nucleated cells, estimated from reference gene primer amplification, were obtained. Clones were sequenced by immunoSEQ multiplex PCR, and TCRdb holds only the in-frame ones, with some missing. The DNA gave D and trimming, while V, J and clone size come from that table. The table lists around 130,000 clones, approximately 71% of them singletons, with 7.9% in the top ten. The CDR3 is made up of 13 amino acids. Germline loops: CDR1 KGHSH, CDR2 LQKENI. The V end lost 5 bases, the J end lost 7 bases, and 11 bases lay between the germline ends.

This chain joins TRBV18 and TRBJ1-4; D gene unclear. The receptor's source is a human donor in a cohort sampled during active COVID-19. The sequenced sample was peripheral blood. The CDR3 nucleotides are TGTGCCAGCTCAGCCCAAGGAGGTGAAAAACTGTTTTTT. Translated, it gives CASSAQGGEKLFF.